This TCR beta chain was sequenced in a study of early T cells in non-severe SARS-CoV-2 infection (dated by TCRdb to about 2021). Regarding the research as a whole: Bulk RNA from unsorted whole blood was used for TCR sequencing, so alpha and beta chains could not be paired. Overall study results and their limits: Matching against VDJdb was skewed toward anti-spike CD8 responses, likely underestimated virus-specific expansions, and missed private and CD4 specificities.

Set within a cohort of healthcare workers in London, UK, this nested case-control study involved weekly PCR testing of nasopharyngeal swabs along with blood sampling. Healthcare workers were enrolled in the week of the UK lockdown, from 23 to 31 March 2020, and were followed every week for up to roughly 16 weeks. This clonotype was seen ten or more times. What this receptor recognizes is not known. The record has no base qualities; no much larger clone is one base away. The method behind the library was 5' RACE. The sequencing machine was a NextSeq 500. The TCR library protocol attached unique molecular identifiers to individual cDNA molecules to correct for sequencing error and PCR bias. TCR alpha and beta chains were both sequenced, and the abundances of alpha and beta sequences in each sample were closely correlated with each other. The source study handled its data this way. Decombinator V4 was used to perform V gene, J gene and CDR3 annotation of TCR sequences. Expanded TCRs were defined as changing significantly between any two time points under a Poisson model with p below 0.0001. TCR abundances were normalised to the total number of TCRs sequenced per sample and were expressed as counts per million. MAIT TCRs were defined by TRAV1-2 paired with TRAJ12, TRAJ20 or TRAJ33, and iNKT TCRs by TRAV10 paired with TRAJ18. VDJdb, accessed 1 November 2021, was searched for CMV, EBV and SARS-CoV-2 annotated TCRs, excluding TCRs annotated for multiple antigens. TCRdb passed the public sequencing reads through fastp at Q25 and MiXCR, retaining productive beta sequences. Identical CDR3 protein sequences are pooled into one entry, listed with their most common genes and DNA. The V and J calls here are based on TCRdb, not the publication. Here the sample has some 39,000 distinct CDR3 sequences; over 3% occur a single time. The top ten clones comprise about 3% of the sample.

The cysteine opens and the phenylalanine closes a CDR3 of 17 amino acids. Solely the CDR3 DNA is kept, with 51 bases framed from the first base. V lost 1 base and J lost 8 bases, and the count of bases not matched to a germline gene is 14. The germline V gene (reference sequence) supplies CDR1 LNHDA and CDR2 SQIVND. The chain uses TRBV19 and TRBJ2-1, with 7 bases aligning to TRBD2. The clonotype comes from an adult who was a healthcare worker with PCR-confirmed SARS-CoV-2 infection or an uninfected control (not recorded which). Sequenced material: whole blood. The bases read TGTGCCAGTAGTATAGCGGGAGGATGGGGAAGGCCCCATGAGCAGTTCTTC. This yields the protein CASSIAGGWGRPHEQFF.